This TCR beta chain comes out of a study of cytomegalovirus exposure and HLA in healthy donors. CDR3 length: 14 amino acids. V trimming: 4 bases; J trimming: 7 bases; junction bases outside the gene matches: 11. Germline V lookup: CDR1 SGHNT, CDR2 YYREEE (reference sequence). A multiplex PCR was run with 60 Vbeta primers and 13 Jbeta primers. Study processing details: Counted up in a later analysis, unique TCR beta chains came to about 80 million, with roughly 11 million shared. Sequenced by immunoSEQ multiplex PCR; TCRdb stores in-frame clones only, minus some. V, J and clone size are taken as reported in that table, and D and trimming were inferred from the DNA itself. The table lists more than 150,000 clones, 82% of them singletons.

This chain joins TRBV5-4 and TRBJ2-7; 7 bases are a match to TRBD2. The TCR was taken from a middle-aged man in good health and CMV-seronegative. The sample consisted of PBMCs. CDR3 amino acids: CASSLREAPGEQYF. CDR3 DNA: TGTGCCAGCAGCCTTCGGGAGGCTCCGGGTGAGCAGTACTTC.